This is a list of T cell receptor beta chains from one sample in a study of T cell repertoires in cytomegalovirus infection. TCRdb reprocessed the reads with MiXCR, giving one entry per CDR3 protein. Of fewer than 700,000 distinct CDR3 sequences listed, 20% to 25% are singletons. The specimen sequenced was CD8+ T cells from PBMCs. The receptors were sampled from a human donor in good health (CMV status not recorded). Some clones in this sample may be carry-over from other donors' samples. Each CDR3 is given with its conserved first and last residue. The order of the fields is V gene, J gene, CDR3 protein.

TRBV6-2/TRBV6-3	TRBJ1-5	CASSTGHLDQPQHF
TRBV14	TRBJ2-7	CASSPDRDRGLRQYF
TRBV4-1	TRBJ2-1	CASSLPAVGPYNEQFF
TRBV28	TRBJ2-1	CASSLYRDRRSTLYNEQFF
TRBV7-9	TRBJ1-2	CASSFVVRGNYGYTF
TRBV7-9	TRBJ1-1	CASSTGQSLNTEAFF
TRBV7-9	TRBJ2-1	CASSLVGWNEQFF
TRBV28	TRBJ2-1	CASSLLSVGNEQFF
TRBV6-1	TRBJ2-1	CASSLRGVLQSSYNEQFF
TRBV9	TRBJ1-2	CASRRGNYGYTF
TRBV28	TRBJ2-1	CASRMPQGTEQFF
TRBV24-1	TRBJ2-1	CATGTGTSGGIEQFF
TRBV12-3/TRBV12-4	TRBJ2-1	CASRSPMVPGLAEVEQFF
TRBV7-9	TRBJ1-5	CASSPPRGAQHF
TRBV14	TRBJ2-3	CPSSQAASGGTDTQYF
TRBV13	TRBJ2-2	CASSNRGAGELFF
TRBV4-2	TRBJ1-2	CASSQKADYGYTF
TRBV29-1	TRBJ1-3	CSVEVGVRAIYF
TRBV29-1	TRBJ1-2	CSVEMGQGAVYYGYTF
TRBV7-8	TRBJ2-5	CASSLEPTAKETQYF
TRBV7-3	TRBJ2-3	CASSWRGSSTDTQYF
TRBV29-1	TRBJ2-2	CSVVAGGELFF
TRBV2	TRBJ1-5	CASSGVYSNQPQHF
TRBV7-9	TRBJ2-5	CASSLTGRSGLLRETETQYF
TRBV7-3	TRBJ2-4	CASSLNSHLYF